Included here is one T cell receptor beta chain sequence, with context. This study enrolled people aged about 18 to 100 from around 26 US geographic areas. Participants were placed into cohorts based on the clinical history they reported. The data stem from a study of blood T cell repertoires in COVID-19. On the study more broadly: The samples span acute and convalescent COVID-19 from the United States, Italy and Spain. The cDNA or gDNA used as material had been derived from T cells, B-cell-depleted T cells, or PBMCs.

Profiling relied on immunoSEQ multiplex PCR, and the TCRdb table lists in-frame clones only, not all of them. The sample includes about 270,000 clones, almost 85% of them seen just once. Sample: PBMCs or T cells enriched from blood (not recorded which). The sequence was collected from a woman in her fifties or sixties with acute COVID-19.

The CDR3 DNA reads TGTGCCAGCAGCCTTAGGCGGGACAGGGGGCTAAATGAAAAACTGTTTTTT. Its protein is CASSLRRDRGLNEKLFF. The chain employs TRBV7-6 and TRBJ1-4; 12 bases agree with TRBD1. The CDR3 loop spans 17 amino acids. Trimming at V came to 5 bases and at J to 5 bases, leaving 9 bases not matched to a gene. Germline assignment: CDR1 SGHVS and CDR2 FNYEAQ.